One sample yielded the 28 T cell receptor beta chains listed below, sequenced in a study of spatial heterogeneity in lung cancer. TCRdb reanalysed the 5' RACE reads using MiXCR and keeps one entry per CDR3 protein. This table holds about 80,000 distinct CDR3 sequences, 15% to 25% found once. Time point here: sample taken at primary tumor resection. Whole RNA obtained from tumor, nontumor lung or frozen PBMC underwent sequencing without sorting. The specimen comprised PBMCs, sampled at surgery. Receptors were obtained from a male donor with early-stage non-small cell lung cancer.

This clonotype has only a few counts. This chain links TRBV28 with TRBJ2-2; D is perhaps TRBD2 (5 bases). Germline values: CDR1 MDHEN, CDR2 SYDVKM. The V end lost 6 bases, the J end lost 1 base, and 9 bases lay between the germline ends. The CDR3 is 14 residues long. This CDR3 is CASRRGGNTGELFF. The DNA of the CDR3 is TGTGCCAGCAGGAGAGGAGGGAACACCGGGGAGCTGTTTTTT.

This clonotype occurred many times. The rearrangement links TRBV6-5 to TRBJ2-1; TRBD1 is a possible D gene (6 bases). CDR3 size: 12 residues. V shed 6 bases and J shed 4 bases, with 7 bases lying between them. Looked up from germline, CDR1 is MNHEY and CDR2 is SVGAGI. Here the CDR3 reads CASSGQYNEQFF. The CDR3 nucleotides are TGTGCCAGCAGCGGACAGTACAATGAGCAGTTCTTC.

Comment on this clonotype: A read error may be the cause here, since a much bigger clone is one base away. V is TRBV5-4 and J is TRBJ2-3, with TRBD2 identical over 9 bases. The CDR3 length is 18 residues. The germline V gene has CDR1 SGHNT and CDR2 YYREEE (reference sequence). Written as DNA, the CDR3 is TGTGCCAGCAGCTTGTGGGGACTAGCCGCGGGGGGCACAGATAGGCAGTATTTT. Translated: CASSLWGLAAGGTDRQYF.

This clonotype turned up a few times. The chain is built from TRBV7-8 and TRBJ2-7; D is perhaps TRBD2 (5 bases). Deletions cut 8 bases from V and 4 bases from J, with 12 bases between. The CDR3 consists of 12 residues. Germline V gives CDR1 SGHVS, CDR2 FQNEAQ. CDR3 protein: CASFPGDYEQYF. The CDR3 DNA is TGTGCCAGCTTTCCCGGGGATTACGAGCAGTACTTC. Together with reference TRBV7-8 and TRBJ2-7, the CDR3 gives the full variable domain: GAGVSQSPRYKVAKRGQDVALRCDPISGHVSLFWYQQALGQGPEFLTYFQNEAQLDKSGLPSDRFFAERPEGSVSTLKIQRTQQEDSAVYLCASFPGDYEQYFGPGTRLTVT.

This clonotype appeared a few times. The junction and the germline gene differ at one end; a read error may be behind it. This chain joins TRBV9 and TRBJ2-7; TRBD1 agrees at 10 bases. There are 15 residues in the CDR3. Germline CDR1 and CDR2: SGDLS and YYNGEE. DNA for the CDR3: TGTGCCAGCAGCTTATCGGGACAGGGGTCCTATGAGCAGTACTTC. It is translated as CASSLSGQGSYEQYF. Using reference TRBV9 and TRBJ2-7 for the parts outside the CDR3, the full variable domain is DSGVTQTPKHLITATGQRVTLRCSPRSGDLSVYWYQQSLDQGLQFLIQYYNGEERAKGNILERFSAQQFPDLHSELNLSSLELGDSALYFCASSLSGQGSYEQYFGPGTRLTVT.

This clonotype appeared many times. The rearrangement uses TRBV7-3 and TRBJ2-1; 9 bases map to TRBD2. The V gene's germline CDR1 is SGHTA and CDR2 FQGTGA. The CDR3 is 14 residues long. Trimming took 1 base from V and 6 from J; bases not matched to a gene: 1. The CDR3 nucleotides are TGTGCCAGCAGCTTAAAAGCGGGAGGCAATGAGCAGTTCTTC. Its translation: CASSLKAGGNEQFF.

The sample holds a few counts of this clonotype. The V gene is TRBV7-9, the J gene TRBJ1-4; a weak D match, TRBD1 (5 bases). Germline assignment: CDR1 SEHNR and CDR2 FQNEAQ (reference sequence). The CDR3 extends over 14 amino acids. The ends were cut back, 5 bases at V and 0 bases at J, with 7 bases in the middle. This CDR3 reads CASSDRATNEKLFF. The CDR3 nucleotides read TGTGCCAGCAGCGACAGAGCAACTAATGAAAAACTGTTTTTT.

V usage is TRBV9 and J usage is TRBJ1-1; D is perhaps TRBD1 (5 bases). The CDR3 length is 12 residues. The germline V gene encodes CDR1 SGDLS and CDR2 YYNGEE. Trimming removed 4 bases from V and 7 bases from J, with 11 bases in between. The CDR3 nucleotides are TGTGCCAGCAGCACTAGCCAGGGTGAAGCTTTCTTT. As protein: CASSTSQGEAFF. Complete variable domain (other parts from reference TRBV9 and TRBJ1-1): DSGVTQTPKHLITATGQRVTLRCSPRSGDLSVYWYQQSLDQGLQFLIQYYNGEERAKGNILERFSAQQFPDLHSELNLSSLELGDSALYFCASSTSQGEAFFGQGTRLTVV.

The CDR3 protein is CASSYSGTDYNEQFF. Here the CDR3 DNA reads TGTGCCAGCAGTTACTCGGGGACAGACTACAATGAGCAGTTCTTC. The rearrangement joins TRBV6-2 or TRBV6-3 to TRBJ2-1; 7 bases line up with TRBD1. The CDR3 is 15 residues long. J was trimmed by 3 bases and V by 0 bases; bases with no gene match: 2. CDR1 and CDR2 from the germline V gene are MNHEY and SVGEGT.

This clonotype was counted ten times or more. This chain joins TRBV19 and TRBJ2-1; D is possibly TRBD1 (7 bases). Germline V gene data show CDR1 as LNHDA and CDR2 as SQIVND (reference sequence). The CDR3 spans 15 residues. V was shortened by 7 bases and J by 9 bases, with 22 bases between the two germline ends. The CDR3 spells CASIMTQGGRGEQFF. CDR3 sequence (DNA): TGTGCCAGTATAATGACCCAGGGGGGCCGAGGTGAGCAGTTCTTC.

The table lists this clonotype with many counts. Germline is not matched at one junction end, which may reflect a read error. The chain links TRBV7-7 to TRBJ2-7; the D gene is possibly TRBD1 (6 bases). CDR1 is SSHAT and CDR2 is FNYEAQ in the germline V gene (reference sequence). The CDR3 contains 18 residues. The CDR3: CASSPPGQTKSRDYEQYF. DNA of the CDR3: TGTGCTAGCAGCCCCCCCGGACAGACCAAATCCAGGGACTACGAGCAGTACTTC.

The sample holds a few counts of this clonotype. V and J are TRBV5-1 and TRBJ2-3; 8 nucleotides line up with TRBD1. The junction had 5 bases not matched to a gene; V was cut back by 0 bases and J by 5 bases. This CDR3 is 15 amino acids long. The germline gives CDR1 SGHRS, CDR2 YFSETQ. The CDR3 reads CASSLATGEVDTQYF. The CDR3 nucleotides are TGCGCCAGCAGCTTGGCGACAGGGGAGGTAGATACGCAGTATTTT.

This clonotype has just a few counts. V is TRBV5-1 and J is TRBJ1-4, with unresolved D. The CDR3 loop spans 14 amino acids. V was shortened by 0 bases and J by 8 bases, with 11 bases between the two germline ends. Germline CDR1 reads SGHRS; CDR2 reads YFSETQ. CDR3 coding DNA: TGCGCCAGCAGCTTGGAGAAGCCCGACGAAAAACTGTTTTTT. It yields the protein CASSLEKPDEKLFF.

This clonotype has only a few counts. The V call is TRBV30, the J call TRBJ2-7; D is perhaps TRBD2 (5 bases). V lost 3 bases and J lost 0, with 12 bases in between. The CDR3 covers 14 residues. CDR1 GTSNPN and CDR2 SVGIG come from the germline V gene (reference sequence). The CDR3 spells CAWRRAGGSYEQYF. For the CDR3, the DNA is TGTGCCTGGAGGCGGGCCGGTGGCTCCTACGAGCAGTACTTC.

This chain joins TRBV5-6 and TRBJ2-5; TRBD1 matches at 8 bases. This CDR3 region has 15 residues. Germline-derived CDR1 and CDR2 are SGHDT and YYEEEE. J gave up 4 bases and V 5 bases, and 10 bases lay outside the gene matches. CDR3 DNA: TGTGCCAGCAGTCTGCCGGGACAGGAGTTAGAGACCCAGTACTTC. This translates into CASSLPGQELETQYF.

This clonotype was counted between two and nine times. V gene TRBV5-4 combines with J gene TRBJ1-5; a possible D gene is TRBD1 (6 bases). This CDR3 contains 11 residues. V lost 2 bases and J lost 16, with 13 bases in between. Germline V gives CDR1 SGHNT, CDR2 YYREEE (reference sequence). The chain's CDR3 is CASSFQGSGHF. CDR3 in DNA: TGTGCCAGCAGCTTCCAGGGGAGCGGACATTTT.

This clonotype occurred a few times. V gene TRBV29-1 combines with J gene TRBJ1-2, with TRBD1 as a possible D gene (6 bases). CDR1 is SQVTM, CDR2 ANQGSEA, per germline. Between the trimmed V and J ends, which lost 4 bases and 4 bases, there was a span of 16 bases. The CDR3 totals 14 residues. The CDR3 loop reads CSVATGSGSYGYTF. The CDR3 DNA follows: TGCAGCGTTGCTACAGGGTCCGGTAGCTATGGCTACACCTTC.

This clonotype was found a few times. The rearrangement joins TRBV11-3 to TRBJ1-1; D gene ambiguous. The CDR3 is made up of 13 amino acids. The V and J ends lost 5 bases and 6 bases respectively, with 13 bases between them. The germline V gene has CDR1 SGHNT and CDR2 YENEEA. DNA of the CDR3: TGTGCCAGCAGCCCCGGACGTAAGTCTGAAGCTTTCTTT. This translates into CASSPGRKSEAFF.

V and J are TRBV28 and TRBJ2-3; 7 bases line up with TRBD1. CDR3 length equals 14 residues. Germline loops: CDR1 MDHEN, CDR2 SYDVKM. Trimming removed 3 bases from V and 5 bases from J; junction bases left unmatched: 5. The CDR3 protein is CASSFTGVRDTQYF. The CDR3 DNA follows: TGTGCCAGCAGTTTTACAGGGGTTCGAGATACGCAGTATTTT.

This clonotype was seen more than once but under ten times. The V call is TRBV9, the J call TRBJ2-2, with 8 bases matching TRBD2. V dropped 4 bases and J dropped 3; count of bases not matched to a gene: 5. The CDR3 consists of 15 residues. Germline CDR1 reads SGDLS; CDR2 reads YYNGEE. In DNA form, the CDR3 reads TGTGCCAGCAGCCGGACTAGCCGGGACACCGGGGAGCTGTTTTTT. The encoded protein is CASSRTSRDTGELFF.

The gene calls are TRBV6-6 and TRBJ1-5; 7 bases align to TRBD1. This CDR3 has 15 amino acids. V was clipped by 0 bases and J by 4 bases; unmatched bases: 3. Per germline, CDR1 MNHNY and CDR2 SVGAGI (reference sequence). CDR3 in amino acids: CASSYSRGRNQPQHF. DNA for the CDR3: TGTGCCAGCAGTTACTCGAGGGGGCGGAATCAGCCCCAGCATTTT.

This clonotype turned up a few times. The genes are TRBV7-9 and TRBJ1-1; no reliable D call. Trimming cost V 7 bases and J 2 bases, with 17 bases left between them. The V gene's germline CDR1 is SEHNR and CDR2 FQNEAQ (reference sequence). CDR3 length: 15 residues. The CDR3 DNA reads as TGTGCCAGCACCTTGGAGGGTTCGAGAAACACTGAAGCTTTCTTT. Amino acids: CASTLEGSRNTEAFF. Together with reference TRBV7-9 and TRBJ1-1, the CDR3 gives the full variable domain: DTGVSQNPRHKITKRGQNVTFRCDPISEHNRLYWYRQTLGQGPEFLTYFQNEAQLEKSRLLSDRFSAERPKGSFSTLEIQRTEQGDSAMYLCASTLEGSRNTEAFFGQGTRLTVV.

The V and J genes are TRBV28 and TRBJ2-3; 9 nucleotides line up with TRBD2. The CDR3 extends over 14 amino acids. Germline loops: CDR1 MDHEN, CDR2 SYDVKM. Trimming at V came to 8 bases and at J to 5 bases, leaving 8 bases not matched to a gene. The CDR3 here is CASGASGTVDTQYF. The CDR3, as DNA: TGTGCCAGCGGGGCTAGCGGGACGGTAGATACGCAGTATTTT.

The CDR3 DNA is TGTGCCAGCAGCTTGGTAGGAAACAATGAGCAGTTCTTC. It is translated as CASSLVGNNEQFF. The chain is built from TRBV5-6 and TRBJ2-1; D remains unclear. Trimming left V 0 bases short and J 5 bases short, with 6 bases between. Germline CDR1 is SGHDT and CDR2 is YYEEEE. CDR3 length equals 13 residues.

The chain is built from TRBV7-8 and TRBJ2-3, with 9 bases aligning to TRBD1. The CDR3 length is 16 residues. Trimming removed 5 bases from V and 5 bases from J; junction bases left unmatched: 11. Germline V CDR1 and CDR2: SGHVS, FQNEAQ. The CDR3 is CASSRRGQGWGDTQYF. CDR3 DNA: TGTGCCAGCAGCCGCCGGGGACAGGGCTGGGGAGATACGCAGTATTTT.

This clonotype was counted ten times or more. This chain links TRBV29-1 with TRBJ2-5; 8 nucleotides line up with TRBD1. Germline V gene lookup returns CDR1 SQVTM and CDR2 ANQGSEA. Unmatched junction bases numbered 8, after V lost 6 bases and J lost 5 bases. The CDR3 has 13 amino acids. CDR3 sequence (DNA): TGCAGCGTCGCGACAGGGGTCATTGAGACCCAGTACTTC. Protein product: CSVATGVIETQYF.

The chain combines TRBV7-2 with TRBJ2-4; unclear D gene. The CDR3 consists of 13 residues. V dropped 5 bases and J dropped 6 bases, with 11 bases sitting between them. Germline V gene lookup returns CDR1 SGHTA and CDR2 FQGNSA. CDR3 region: CASSPDTLNIQYF. The DNA of the CDR3 is TGTGCCAGCAGCCCCGACACCTTAAACATTCAGTACTTC.

This clonotype was observed a few times. V is TRBV5-1 and J is TRBJ2-3; 15 bases are shared with TRBD2. Germline-derived CDR1 and CDR2 are SGHRS and YFSETQ. The CDR3 length is 17 residues. The ends lost 4 bases at V and 2 bases at J; junction bases unmatched: 5. CDR3 bases: TGCGCCAGCAGCAGAGGGACTAGCGGGAGGTCCACAGATACGCAGTATTTT. It encodes CASSRGTSGRSTDTQYF.